This T cell receptor beta chain comes out of a study of shared clonotypes between healthy human individuals. Study-wide background: The study used three CD4 naive, three CD4 memory, two CD8 naive and one CD8 memory plate per donor.

Germline V gene lookup returns CDR1 MNHEY and CDR2 SVGAGI. The junction had 5 bases not matched to a gene; V was cut back by 5 bases and J by 0 bases. The length of the CDR3 is 15 residues. The protocol was immunoSEQ multiplex PCR, while the TCRdb copy is restricted to in-frame clones and leaves out a portion. The table records just over 2,000,000 clones, about 95% of them present only once. Naive CD8 cells lacked CD45RO, underwent positive selection for CCR7 and left out terminally differentiated effector memory CD45RA+ cells. The specimen was naive CD8+ T cells sorted from blood. The receptor comes from a man aged 18 to 29 in good health. The genes are TRBV6-5 and TRBJ1-2, with 8 bases that match TRBD1. The CDR3 sequence is CASSTGGEANYGYTF. The CDR3 nucleotides are TGTGCCAGCAGTACAGGGGGGGAAGCTAACTATGGCTACACCTTC.